This is a list of T cell receptor beta chains from one sample in a study of T-cell reconstitution after alpha-beta-depleted transplantation in children. TCRdb reanalysed the PCR reads using MiXCR and keeps one entry per CDR3 protein. The sample lists approximately 70,000 distinct CDR3 sequences; roughly 4.4% were seen once. Material: PBMCs, mostly from graft donor cells, obtained 180 days after TCRalphabeta/CD19-depleted stem cell transplant. The receptors shown here come from a boy under two years old who had a stem cell transplant for acute myeloid leukemia, so the T cells may come from the graft donor. The CDR3 runs from the conserved cysteine through the conserved F or W. A D gene is named only where the DNA matches it firmly. Clone size appears in some rows only: once, few, many, or a class for an expanded clone.

CDR3aa,CDR3nt,j_gene,d_gene,abundance,v_gene
CASSLRGTDTQYF,TGTGCCAGCAGCTTAAGGGGCACAGATACGCAGTATTTT,TRBJ2-3,-,many,TRBV11-3
CASSQDPGEYQPQHF,TGTGCCAGCAGCCAAGACCCAGGGGAGTATCAGCCCCAGCATTTT,TRBJ1-5,-,many,TRBV4-2
CASSYSDSSYEQYF,TGTGCCAGCAGTTACAGCGACAGTTCCTACGAGCAGTACTTC,TRBJ2-7,-,many,TRBV6-2/TRBV6-3
CASSQTGQGIYNSPLHF,TGTGCCAGCAGCCAAACGGGACAGGGGATCTATAATTCACCCCTCCACTTT,TRBJ1-6,TRBD1,many,TRBV3-1
CASSLTAGGPSYEQYF,TGCGCCAGCAGCTTAACGGCGGGGGGGCCGTCCTACGAGCAGTACTTC,TRBJ2-7,TRBD2,many,TRBV5-1
CASGPGTPGDTQYF,TGTGCTAGTGGTCCCGGGACTCCCGGGGATACGCAGTATTTT,TRBJ2-3,-,many,TRBV12-5
CASSQEVMFGVSETQYF,TGCGCCAGCAGCCAAGAGGTCATGTTCGGGGTTAGCGAGACCCAGTACTTC,TRBJ2-5,-,many,TRBV4-3
CASSPSPSSYEQYF,TGCGCCAGCAGCCCCAGTCCGAGCTCCTACGAGCAGTACTTC,TRBJ2-7,-,many,TRBV5-1
CASTNGGTDTQYF,TGTGCCAGCACCAACGGTGGCACAGATACGCAGTATTTT,TRBJ2-3,-,many,TRBV2
CASRGAGNNEKLFF,TGTGCCAGCAGGGGGGCAGGGAATAACGAAAAACTGTTTTTT,TRBJ1-4,-,many,TRBV7-6
CASSEWGGHEQYF,TGTGCCAGCAGTGAATGGGGGGGCCACGAGCAGTACTTC,TRBJ2-7,-,many,TRBV25-1
CSSLAGVKETQYF,TGCAGTTCCTTAGCGGGGGTGAAAGAGACCCAGTACTTC,TRBJ2-5,TRBD2,many,TRBV20-1
CASSGQANYGYTF,TGTGCCAGCAGTGGACAGGCTAACTATGGCTACACCTTC,TRBJ1-2,-,many,TRBV2
CSARVGQGYSNQPQHF,TGCAGTGCTAGAGTTGGACAGGGATATAGCAATCAGCCCCAGCATTTT,TRBJ1-5,TRBD1,many,TRBV20-1
CASSYGLAGEGTQYF,TGTGCCAGCAGCTACGGACTAGCGGGGGAGGGTACGCAGTATTTT,TRBJ2-3,TRBD2,many,TRBV11-3
CASSQDRGYTDTQYF,TGTGCCAGCAGCCAAGACAGGGGTTACACAGATACGCAGTATTTT,TRBJ2-3,TRBD1,many,TRBV11-3
CASSQTRLTIYNEQFF,TGTGCCAGCAGCCAGACTAGACTTACTATCTACAATGAGCAGTTCTTC,TRBJ2-1,-,many,TRBV12-3/TRBV12-4
CASRGGGANEQFF,TGTGCCAGCAGAGGCGGGGGGGCTAATGAGCAGTTCTTC,TRBJ2-1,TRBD2,many,TRBV2
CASSFRGLEQETQYF,TGCGCCAGCAGCTTCCGTGGACTAGAGCAAGAGACCCAGTACTTC,TRBJ2-5,TRBD2,many,TRBV5-1
CASSHRTGDIGNSPLHF,TGCGCCAGCAGCCACCGGACAGGGGATATCGGAAATTCACCCCTCCACTTT,TRBJ1-6,TRBD1,many,TRBV4-1
CASSSTWSEETQYF,TGTGCCAGCAGTTCCACTTGGTCCGAAGAGACCCAGTACTTC,TRBJ2-5,-,-,TRBV28
CSVDNFSGLMNTEAFF,TGCAGCGTTGATAACTTCTCGGGCCTGATGAACACTGAAGCTTTCTTT,TRBJ1-1,-,many,TRBV29-1
CASSRTPNTEAFF,TGTGCCAGCTCAAGGACGCCAAACACTGAAGCTTTCTTT,TRBJ1-1,-,many,TRBV18
CASSRQSFYGYTF,TGTGCCAGCAGCAGACAGAGTTTCTATGGCTACACCTTC,TRBJ1-2,-,many,TRBV21-1
CASSHGSAPRNEQFF,TGCGCCAGCAGTCACGGCTCGGCTCCACGGAATGAGCAGTTCTTC,TRBJ2-1,-,many,TRBV23-1
CASSVGVYEQYF,TGTGCCAGCAGTGTAGGGGTGTACGAGCAGTACTTC,TRBJ2-7,-,many,TRBV25-1
CSATEGVLSGNTIYF,TGCAGTGCCACCGAAGGTGTTCTCTCTGGAAACACCATATATTTT,TRBJ1-3,-,many,TRBV20-1
CASSYRTGPNTEAFF,TGCGCCAGCAGTTACCGGACAGGCCCTAACACTGAAGCTTTCTTT,TRBJ1-1,TRBD1,many,TRBV5-1
CASSLGHPTGELFF,TGTGCCAGCAGTTTAGGGCACCCCACCGGGGAGCTGTTTTTT,TRBJ2-2,-,many,TRBV12-3/TRBV12-4
CASSCNTEAFF,TGTGCCAGCAGCTGCAACACTGAAGCTTTCTTT,TRBJ1-1,-,once,TRBV28
CASSFWTGLRNEQFF,TGTGCCAGCAGCTTCTGGACAGGCCTTAGGAATGAGCAGTTCTTC,TRBJ2-1,TRBD1,many,TRBV5-4
CSARDVASVGTQYF,TGCAGTGCTAGAGATGTGGCTAGCGTGGGGACCCAGTACTTC,TRBJ2-5,-,many,TRBV20-1
CASSKDRGLKSGELFF,TGTGCCAGTAGTAAGGACAGGGGCCTAAAGTCCGGGGAGCTGTTTTTT,TRBJ2-2,TRBD1,many,TRBV19
CAISVQDNEQFF,TGTGCCATCAGTGTACAGGACAATGAGCAGTTCTTC,TRBJ2-1,-,many,TRBV10-3
CASSQAPQGDQPQHF,TGCGCCAGCAGCCAAGCCCCACAGGGTGATCAGCCCCAGCATTTT,TRBJ1-5,-,-,TRBV4-1
CAISESTGLALPLNQETQYF,TGTGCCATCAGTGAGTCGACTGGACTAGCTCTCCCCCTTAACCAAGAGACCCAGTACTTC,TRBJ2-5,TRBD2,many,TRBV10-3
CSADGPVAGGSYEQYF,TGCAGTGCTGATGGCCCTGTAGCGGGGGGGTCCTACGAGCAGTACTTC,TRBJ2-7,TRBD2,many,TRBV20-1
CASSSLRLANEQFF,TGTGCCAGCAGCAGCCTCCGACTAGCCAATGAGCAGTTCTTC,TRBJ2-1,TRBD2,-,TRBV7-2
CSAMPGGNSPLHF,TGCAGTGCTATGCCGGGGGGTAATTCACCCCTCCACTTT,TRBJ1-6,-,many,TRBV20-1
CASSEGAPEAFF,TGTGCCAGCAGTGAAGGAGCACCTGAAGCTTTCTTT,TRBJ1-1,-,many,TRBV6-1
CASSEGGNSNQPQHF,TGTGCCAGCAGTGAAGGGGGGAATAGCAATCAGCCCCAGCATTTT,TRBJ1-5,-,many,TRBV2
CASSPWTPYTGELFF,TGCGCCAGCAGCCCCTGGACTCCCTACACCGGGGAGCTGTTTTTT,TRBJ2-2,-,many,TRBV5-1
CSARWGYTF,TGCAGTGCTAGGTGGGGCTACACCTTC,TRBJ1-2,-,many,TRBV20-1
CASSQQGTEQFF,TGTGCCAGCAGCCAACAGGGGACTGAGCAGTTCTTC,TRBJ2-1,TRBD1,many,TRBV2
CASSLRAIAKNIQYF,TGTGCCAGCAGTTTAAGGGCTATAGCCAAAAACATTCAGTACTTC,TRBJ2-4,-,many,TRBV12-3/TRBV12-4
CASSQNPGNRRETQYF,TGCGCCAGCAGCCAAAACCCGGGAAATAGAAGAGAGACCCAGTACTTC,TRBJ2-5,-,many,TRBV4-3
CASSSRSGGAGNEQFF,TGTGCCAGCAGCTCCCGTAGCGGGGGGGCCGGTAATGAGCAGTTCTTC,TRBJ2-1,TRBD2,medium-sized,TRBV7-3
CASSLGTGSTDTQYF,TGTGCCAGCAGTTTGGGAACAGGGAGCACAGATACGCAGTATTTT,TRBJ2-3,-,many,TRBV12-3/TRBV12-4
CASSLGQSQHF,TGTGCCAGCAGCCTCGGACAATCCCAGCATTTT,TRBJ1-5,-,many,TRBV7-2
CASSLVQTSYNEQFF,TGTGCCAGCAGTCTGGTCCAAACCTCCTACAATGAGCAGTTCTTC,TRBJ2-1,-,many,TRBV6-5
CASSLQGSSGNTIYF,TGCGCCAGCAGCTTGCAGGGGAGCTCTGGAAACACCATATATTTT,TRBJ1-3,-,many,TRBV5-1
CASTRERGNTIYF,TGTGCCAGCACCAGGGAACGTGGAAACACCATATATTTT,TRBJ1-3,-,many,TRBV6-1
CASNFPEGAQWVKDTQYF,TGTGCCAGCAACTTCCCGGAAGGGGCGCAGTGGGTAAAAGATACGCAGTATTTT,TRBJ2-3,-,many,TRBV6-5
CASSSPDRGIFNVLTF,TGTGCCAGCAGCTCACCGGACAGGGGGATTTTCAACGTCCTGACTTTC,TRBJ2-6,TRBD1,many,TRBV5-5
CAISGSQNLKPQHF,TGTGCCATCAGTGGGTCACAGAACCTAAAGCCCCAGCATTTT,TRBJ1-5,-,many,TRBV10-3
CASSHRNRGRVGEQFF,TGTGCCAGTAGTCATAGAAACAGGGGGCGAGTGGGTGAGCAGTTCTTC,TRBJ2-1,TRBD1,many,TRBV19
CARYDLNTGELFF,TGTGCCAGATACGACCTGAACACCGGGGAGCTGTTTTTT,TRBJ2-2,-,-,TRBV5-3
CASSFPFQGPEETQYF,TGTGCCAGCAGTTTCCCTTTTCAGGGTCCCGAAGAGACCCAGTACTTC,TRBJ2-5,-,many,TRBV28